This T cell receptor beta chain was retrieved from a study of T cell clusters in autoimmune cytopenias. The CDR3 has 11 residues. Germline V gene lookup returns CDR1 MNHEY and CDR2 SVGEGT. Multiplex touch-down PCR amplified TRB using TRB-A and TRB-B pools in one tube. Each CDR3 protein gets one entry in TCRdb, which reprocessed the multiplex PCR reads and gives no DNA. The sample's table shows about 12,000 distinct CDR3 sequences. TRB amplification used approximately 250 ng of peripheral blood genomic DNA. The data were also submitted as part of a second study, on T cell repertoires in aging, cancer and after chemotherapy.

The receptor was derived from a human donor in good health. Sequencing was performed on peripheral blood. The chain recombines TRBV6-2 or TRBV6-3 with TRBJ2-1. CDR3 protein: CASSYNNEQFF.